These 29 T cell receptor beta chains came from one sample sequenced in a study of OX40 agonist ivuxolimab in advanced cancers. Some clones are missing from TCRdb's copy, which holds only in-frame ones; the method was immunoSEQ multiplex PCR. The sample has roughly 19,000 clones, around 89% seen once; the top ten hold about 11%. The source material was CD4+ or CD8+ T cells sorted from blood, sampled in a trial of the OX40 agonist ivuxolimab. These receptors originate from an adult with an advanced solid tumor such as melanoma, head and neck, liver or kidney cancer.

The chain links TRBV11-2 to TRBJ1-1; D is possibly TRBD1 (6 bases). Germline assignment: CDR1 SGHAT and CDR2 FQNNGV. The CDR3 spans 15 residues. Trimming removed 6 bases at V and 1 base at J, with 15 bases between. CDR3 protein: CASREGVYTNTEAFF. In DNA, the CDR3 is TGTGCCAGCAGGGAGGGGGTATACACGAACACTGAAGCTTTCTTT.

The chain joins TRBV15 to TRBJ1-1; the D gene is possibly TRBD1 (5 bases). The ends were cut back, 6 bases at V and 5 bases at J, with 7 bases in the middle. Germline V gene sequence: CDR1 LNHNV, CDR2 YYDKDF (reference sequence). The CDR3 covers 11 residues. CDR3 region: CATRAGTEAFF. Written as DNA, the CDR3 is TGTGCCACCAGGGCAGGGACTGAAGCTTTCTTT.

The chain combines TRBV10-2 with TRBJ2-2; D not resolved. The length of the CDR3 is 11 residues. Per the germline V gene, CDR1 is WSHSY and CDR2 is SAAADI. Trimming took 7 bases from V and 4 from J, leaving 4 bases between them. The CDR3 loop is CASTLTGELFF. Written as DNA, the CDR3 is TGCGCCAGCACCCTCACCGGGGAGCTGTTTTTT.

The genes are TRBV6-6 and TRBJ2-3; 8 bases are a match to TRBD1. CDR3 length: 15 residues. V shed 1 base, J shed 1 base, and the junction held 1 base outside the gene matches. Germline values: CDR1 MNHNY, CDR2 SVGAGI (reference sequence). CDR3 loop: CASSYFRGRTDTQYF. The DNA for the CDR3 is TGTGCCAGCAGTTACTTCAGGGGGCGCACAGATACGCAGTATTTT.

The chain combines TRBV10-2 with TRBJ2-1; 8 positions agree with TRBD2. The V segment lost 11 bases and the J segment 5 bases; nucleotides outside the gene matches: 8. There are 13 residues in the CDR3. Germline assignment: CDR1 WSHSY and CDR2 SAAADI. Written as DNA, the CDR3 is TGCGCCGGTAGCGGGGAGAACAACAATGAGCAGTTCTTC. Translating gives CAGSGENNNEQFF.

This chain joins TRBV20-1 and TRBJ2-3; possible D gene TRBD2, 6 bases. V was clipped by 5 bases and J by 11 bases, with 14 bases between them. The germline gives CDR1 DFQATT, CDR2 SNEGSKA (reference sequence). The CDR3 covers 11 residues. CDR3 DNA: TGCAGTGCTCCTAGCGCTCAATTGCAGTATTTT. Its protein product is CSAPSAQLQYF.

The CDR3 DNA is TGTGCCAGCAGTTTAAGGGACAGGGGCACAGATACGCAGTATTTT. Translation: CASSLRDRGTDTQYF. This chain links TRBV27 with TRBJ2-3, with 9 positions matching TRBD1. The CDR3 is made up of 15 amino acids. Trimming removed 2 bases from V and 1 base from J; junction bases left unmatched: 1. Germline CDR1 is MNHEY and CDR2 is SMNVEV (reference sequence).

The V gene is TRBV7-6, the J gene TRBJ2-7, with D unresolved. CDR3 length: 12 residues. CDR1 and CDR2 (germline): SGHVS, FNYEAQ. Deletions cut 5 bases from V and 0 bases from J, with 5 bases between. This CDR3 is CASSRTSYEQYF. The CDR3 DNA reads TGTGCCAGCAGCCGGACCTCCTACGAGCAGTACTTC.

The CDR3 DNA reads TGTGCCAGCAGTTTCTCCGGAGGGGCACCCCTCCACTTT. As protein: CASSFSGGAPLHF. This chain connects TRBV27 to TRBJ1-6; D perhaps matches TRBD1 (5 bases). V lost 3 bases to trimming and J lost 11 bases, with 11 bases between them. The V gene's germline CDR1 is MNHEY and CDR2 SMNVEV (reference sequence). This CDR3 has 13 residues.

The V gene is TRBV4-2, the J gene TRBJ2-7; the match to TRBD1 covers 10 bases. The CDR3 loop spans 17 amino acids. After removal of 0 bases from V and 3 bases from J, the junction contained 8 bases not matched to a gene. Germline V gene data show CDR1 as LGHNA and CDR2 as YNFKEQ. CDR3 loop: CASSQEGMGTGVYEQYF. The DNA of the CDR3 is TGTGCCAGCAGCCAAGAGGGGATGGGGACAGGGGTCTACGAGCAGTACTTC.

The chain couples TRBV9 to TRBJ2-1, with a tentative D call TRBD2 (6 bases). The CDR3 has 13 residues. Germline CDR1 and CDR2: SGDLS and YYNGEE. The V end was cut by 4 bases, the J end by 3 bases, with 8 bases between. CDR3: CASSKEGYNEQFF. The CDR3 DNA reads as TGTGCCAGCAGCAAGGAGGGCTACAATGAGCAGTTCTTC.

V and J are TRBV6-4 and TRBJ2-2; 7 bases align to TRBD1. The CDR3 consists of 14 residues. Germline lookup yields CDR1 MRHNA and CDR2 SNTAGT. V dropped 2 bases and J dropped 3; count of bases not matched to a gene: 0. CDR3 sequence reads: CASSDQGDTGELFF. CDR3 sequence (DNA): TGTGCCAGCAGTGACCAGGGGGACACCGGGGAGCTGTTTTTT.

CDR3: CASSQAESFPYEQYF. Written as DNA, the CDR3 is TGTGCCAGCAGCCAAGCAGAATCATTTCCTTACGAGCAGTACTTC. The J gene is TRBJ2-7, the V gene TRBV14; no clear D. Germline values: CDR1 SGHDN, CDR2 FVKESK. Trimming cost V 1 base and J 4 bases, with 14 bases left between them. CDR3 length: 15 residues.

CDR3 coding DNA: TGTGCCATCACCAACCCCCGGGACGCCGGGGAGCAGTACTTC. It yields the protein CAITNPRDAGEQYF. The chain has TRBV10-3 and TRBJ2-7; the D gene could be TRBD1 or TRBD2 (5 bases each). The V gene lost 7 bases and the J gene lost 7 bases, with 20 bases spanning the gap. Germline loops: CDR1 ENHRY, CDR2 SYGVKD. The CDR3 loop spans 14 amino acids.

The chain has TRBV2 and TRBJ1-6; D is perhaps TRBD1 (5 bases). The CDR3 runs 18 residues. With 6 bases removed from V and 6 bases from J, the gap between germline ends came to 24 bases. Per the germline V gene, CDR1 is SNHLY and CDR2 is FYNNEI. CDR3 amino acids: CASRWTRGQDKPNSPLHF. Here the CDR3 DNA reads TGTGCCAGCAGATGGACTCGCGGTCAGGACAAACCTAATTCACCCCTCCACTTT.

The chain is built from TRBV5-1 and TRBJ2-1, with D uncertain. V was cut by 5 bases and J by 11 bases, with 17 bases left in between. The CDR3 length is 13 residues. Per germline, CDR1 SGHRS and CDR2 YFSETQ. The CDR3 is CASSPTRPGQQFF. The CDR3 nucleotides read TGCGCCAGCAGTCCAACGAGACCGGGCCAGCAGTTCTTC. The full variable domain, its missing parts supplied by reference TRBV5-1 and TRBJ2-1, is KAGVTQTPRYLIKTRGQQVTLSCSPISGHRSVSWYQQTPGQGLQFLFEYFSETQRNKGNFPGRFSGRQFSNSRSEMNVSTLELGDSALYLCASSPTRPGQQFFGPGTRLTVL.

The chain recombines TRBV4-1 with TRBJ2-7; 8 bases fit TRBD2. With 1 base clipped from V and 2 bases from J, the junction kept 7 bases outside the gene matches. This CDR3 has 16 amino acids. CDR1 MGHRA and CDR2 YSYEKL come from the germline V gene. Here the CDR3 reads CASSQARGGITYEQYF. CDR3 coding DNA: TGCGCCAGCAGCCAAGCCCGGGGGGGCATCACCTACGAGCAGTACTTC.

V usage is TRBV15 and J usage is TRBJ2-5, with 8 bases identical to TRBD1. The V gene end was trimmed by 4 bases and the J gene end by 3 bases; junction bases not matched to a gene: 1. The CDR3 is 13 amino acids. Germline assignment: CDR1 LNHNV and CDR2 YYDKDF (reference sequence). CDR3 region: CATSKTGEETQYF. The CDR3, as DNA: TGTGCCACCAGCAAGACAGGGGAAGAGACCCAGTACTTC.

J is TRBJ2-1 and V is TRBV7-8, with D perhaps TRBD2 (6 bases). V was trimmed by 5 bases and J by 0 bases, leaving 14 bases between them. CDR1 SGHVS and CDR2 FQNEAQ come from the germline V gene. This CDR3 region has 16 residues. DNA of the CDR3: TGTGCCAGCAGCCCCGTGACGGGAGTCTCCTACAATGAGCAGTTCTTC. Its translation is CASSPVTGVSYNEQFF.

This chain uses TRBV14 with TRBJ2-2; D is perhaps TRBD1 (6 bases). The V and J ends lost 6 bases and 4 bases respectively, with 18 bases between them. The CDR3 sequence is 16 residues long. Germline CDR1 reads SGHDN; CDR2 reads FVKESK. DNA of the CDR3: TGTGCCAGCAGTAAAGCCTGGGGGCAGGTCACCGGGGAGCTGTTTTTT. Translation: CASSKAWGQVTGELFF.

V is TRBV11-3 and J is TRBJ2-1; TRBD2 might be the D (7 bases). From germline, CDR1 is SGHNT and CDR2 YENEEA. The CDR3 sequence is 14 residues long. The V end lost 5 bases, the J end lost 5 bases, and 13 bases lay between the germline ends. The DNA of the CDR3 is TGTGCCAGCAGCCCCGAGGGGGGGAACAATGAGCAGTTCTTC. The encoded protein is CASSPEGGNNEQFF.

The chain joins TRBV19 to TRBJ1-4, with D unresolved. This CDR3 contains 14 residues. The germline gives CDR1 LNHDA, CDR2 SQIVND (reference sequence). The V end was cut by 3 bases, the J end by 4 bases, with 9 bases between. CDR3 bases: TGTGCCAGTAGTATCGTCCAGTATAATGAAAAACTGTTTTTT. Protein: CASSIVQYNEKLFF.

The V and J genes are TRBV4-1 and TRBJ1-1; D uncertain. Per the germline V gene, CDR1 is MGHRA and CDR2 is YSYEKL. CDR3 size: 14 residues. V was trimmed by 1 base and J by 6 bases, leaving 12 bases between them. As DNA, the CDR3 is TGCGCCAGCAGCCAAGTGGAGGGTTTCCCTGAAGCTTTCTTT. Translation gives CASSQVEGFPEAFF.

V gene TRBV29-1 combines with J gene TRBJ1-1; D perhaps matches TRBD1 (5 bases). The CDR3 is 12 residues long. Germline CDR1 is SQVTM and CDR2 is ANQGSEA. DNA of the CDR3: TGCAGGTGGGGGGTAGTGAACACTGAAGCTTTCTTT. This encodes CRWGVVNTEAFF. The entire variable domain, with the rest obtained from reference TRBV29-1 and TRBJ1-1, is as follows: SAVISQKPSRDICQRGTSLTIQCQVDSQVTMMFWYRQQPGQSLTLIATANQGSEATYESGFVIDKFPISRPNLTFSTLTVSNMSPEDSSIYLCRWGVVNTEAFFGQGTRLTVV.

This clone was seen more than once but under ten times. CDR3 in amino acids: CASSEGGYDTEAFF. The CDR3 DNA is TGTGCCAGCAGTGAGGGAGGGTACGACACTGAAGCTTTCTTT. This rearrangement joins TRBV6-1 to TRBJ1-1; D gene unclear. CDR1 is MNHNS, CDR2 SASEGT, per germline. The CDR3 spans 14 residues. Trimming pared 3 bases from V and 3 bases from J, leaving 11 bases between.

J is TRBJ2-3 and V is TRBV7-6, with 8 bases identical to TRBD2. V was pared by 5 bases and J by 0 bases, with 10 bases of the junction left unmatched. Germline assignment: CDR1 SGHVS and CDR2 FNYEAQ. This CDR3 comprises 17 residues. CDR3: CASSPCSGTSSTDTQYF. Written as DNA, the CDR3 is TGTGCCAGCAGCCCGTGTAGCGGGACCTCTAGCACAGATACGCAGTATTTT.

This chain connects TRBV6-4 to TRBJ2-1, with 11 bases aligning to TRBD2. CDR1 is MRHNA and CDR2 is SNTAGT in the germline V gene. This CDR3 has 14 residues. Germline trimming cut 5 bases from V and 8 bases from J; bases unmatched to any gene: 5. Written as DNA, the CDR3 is TGTGCCAGCAGTTCTAGCGGGGGGTCCTATGAGCAGTTCTTC. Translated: CASSSSGGSYEQFF.

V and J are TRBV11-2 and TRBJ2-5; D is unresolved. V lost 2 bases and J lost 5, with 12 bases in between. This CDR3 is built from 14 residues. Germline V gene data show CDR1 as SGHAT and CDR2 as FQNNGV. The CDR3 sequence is CASSLRWDSETQYF. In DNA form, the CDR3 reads TGTGCCAGCAGCTTAAGATGGGATTCGGAGACCCAGTACTTC.

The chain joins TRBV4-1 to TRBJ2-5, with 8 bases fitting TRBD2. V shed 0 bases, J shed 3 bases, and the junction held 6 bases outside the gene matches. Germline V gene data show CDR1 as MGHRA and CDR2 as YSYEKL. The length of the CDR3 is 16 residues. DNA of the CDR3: TGCGCCAGCAGCCAAGATCAGGCGACTAGCGAAGAGACCCAGTACTTC. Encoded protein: CASSQDQATSEETQYF.